These T cell receptor beta chains were read from a single sample in a study of cytomegalovirus exposure and HLA in healthy donors. TCRdb's table, derived via immunoSEQ multiplex PCR, lists solely in-frame clones and lacks some. The data contain under 250,000 clones, more than 65% of them seen just once; the ten biggest clones take up 1.7%. Material for sequencing was PBMCs. These receptors were taken from a man over 45 in good health and CMV-seronegative. CDR3s include the opening cysteine and the closing phenylalanine or tryptophan. Fields, in order: D gene, J gene, V gene, clone size, CDR3 protein, CDR3 DNA. A D gene is named only where the DNA matches it firmly. For some rows the clone size is stated as once, few or many, or as a class when expanded; others skip it.

TRBD1 | TRBJ2-7 | TRBV6-6 | . | CAGSRTGAGEQYF | TGTGCCGGCAGTCGGACAGGGGCAGGGGAGCAGTACTTC
TRBD1 | TRBJ1-2 | TRBV19 | . | CASSRQGPEGNGYTF | TGTGCCAGTAGTAGACAGGGGCCAGAAGGAAATGGCTACACCTTC
. | TRBJ1-1 | TRBV29-1 | . | CSVVWTANTEAFF | TGCAGCGTTGTGTGGACAGCGAACACTGAAGCTTTCTTT
. | TRBJ2-2 | TRBV19 | . | CASSVIAGTKNTGELFF | TGTGCCAGTAGTGTTATTGCCGGGACAAAGAACACCGGGGAGCTGTTTTTT
. | TRBJ2-3 | TRBV4-1 | few | CASSQDGGMSPTDTQYF | TGCGCCAGCAGCCAAGATGGAGGGATGTCCCCCACAGATACGCAGTATTTT
. | TRBJ1-1 | TRBV28 | . | CASTPVGSTEAFF | TGTGCCAGCACCCCCGTGGGGAGCACTGAAGCTTTCTTT
. | TRBJ1-3 | TRBV7-9 | . | CASSPPTLSGNTIYF | TGTGCCAGCAGCCCCCCGACACTCTCTGGAAACACCATATATTTT
TRBD2 | TRBJ2-1 | TRBV4-2 | . | CASSLGGASGAYNEQFF | TGTGCCAGCAGCCTCGGGGGAGCTAGCGGGGCTTACAATGAGCAGTTCTTC
. | TRBJ2-3 | TRBV4-1 | . | CASSPREDTQYF | TGCGCCAGCAGCCCACGGGAGGATACGCAGTATTTT
TRBD2 | TRBJ2-2 | TRBV11-2 | . | CASSLELAGANTGELFF | TGTGCCAGCAGCTTAGAACTAGCGGGGGCGAACACCGGGGAGCTGTTTTTT
. | TRBJ2-1 | TRBV27 | . | CASSLSGANEQFF | TGTGCCAGCAGTTTATCAGGGGCGAATGAGCAGTTCTTC
TRBD1 | TRBJ1-2 | TRBV4-2 | few | CASSLTGTKGYTF | TGTGCCAGCAGCCTGACAGGGACGAAAGGCTACACCTTC
TRBD1 | TRBJ2-7 | TRBV15 | . | CATSRGETGTYEQYF | TGTGCCACCAGCAGAGGCGAGACAGGGACCTACGAGCAGTACTTC
. | TRBJ2-1 | TRBV6-1 | . | CASSKEYYEQFF | TGTGCCAGCAGTAAGGAGTATTATGAGCAGTTCTTC
TRBD2 | TRBJ2-7 | TRBV27 | . | CASSLNPPSGGTEEQYF | TGTGCCAGCAGTCTTAACCCTCCTAGCGGGGGAACGGAGGAGCAGTACTTC
. | TRBJ1-1 | TRBV5-1 | . | CASSLWTGGTEAFF | TGCGCCAGCAGCTTGTGGACGGGGGGCACTGAAGCTTTCTTT
. | TRBJ2-7 | TRBV9 | once | CASSVSGQGHFWEQYF | TGTGCCAGCAGCGTATCTGGTCAGGGTCATTTTTGGGAGCAGTACTTC
TRBD1 | TRBJ2-1 | TRBV28 | . | CASSPKRTGWGNEQFF | TGTGCCAGCAGCCCTAAACGGACAGGGTGGGGCAATGAGCAGTTCTTC
TRBD1 | TRBJ1-1 | TRBV7-3 | . | CASSPAGGNGAFF | TGTGCCAGCAGCCCAGCAGGGGGTAACGGAGCTTTCTTT
. | TRBJ2-7 | TRBV30 | . | CAWTPRWSGNSYEQYF | TGTGCCTGGACCCCCCGGTGGAGCGGAAACTCCTACGAGCAGTACTTC
. | TRBJ2-1 | TRBV6-5 | few | CASTRTTRDEQFF | TGTGCCAGCACTCGGACTACACGCGATGAGCAGTTCTTC
. | TRBJ2-2 | TRBV7-2 | . | CASSFSGIYTGELFF | TGTGCCAGCAGCTTCTCCGGGATCTACACCGGGGAGCTGTTTTTT
TRBD1 | TRBJ1-2 | TRBV5-1 | . | CASSLDAGGDYGYTF | TGCGCCAGCAGCTTGGACGCAGGGGGCGACTATGGCTACACCTTC
. | TRBJ2-5 | TRBV6-1 | . | CASSAGLRAETQYF | TGTGCCAGCAGCGCGGGGCTTCGCGCAGAGACCCAGTACTTC
. | TRBJ1-2 | TRBV30 | . | CAWHGPGRDYGYTF | TGTGCCTGGCATGGTCCTGGGAGGGACTATGGCTACACCTTC
. | TRBJ1-5 | TRBV28 | . | CASSLPGARNQPQHF | TGTGCCAGCAGTCTTCCAGGGGCCCGCAATCAGCCCCAGCATTTT
. | TRBJ1-3 | TRBV18 | . | CASSGSQLLRFGNTIYF | TGTGCCAGCTCGGGGAGCCAGCTGCTCCGCTTTGGAAACACCATATATTTT
. | TRBJ1-1 | TRBV4-2 | . | CASSQDSAGKRNTEAFF | TGTGCCAGCAGCCAAGATTCGGCAGGGAAACGGAACACTGAAGCTTTCTTT
TRBD1 | TRBJ2-1 | TRBV30 | . | CAWAPGTGLWNEQFF | TGTGCCTGGGCTCCGGGGACAGGGTTATGGAATGAGCAGTTCTTC
. | TRBJ2-6 | TRBV5-5 | few | CASSFRRSSGANVLTF | TGTGCCAGCAGCTTTCGGCGGAGCTCTGGGGCCAACGTCCTGACTTTC
TRBD2 | TRBJ2-7 | TRBV7-6 | . | CASSTRLAGVHEQYF | TGTGCCAGCAGTACCAGACTAGCGGGAGTCCACGAGCAGTACTTC
. | TRBJ2-7 | TRBV28 | . | CASSSGTLYEQYF | TGTGCCAGCAGCTCCGGGACTCTCTACGAGCAGTACTTC
. | TRBJ1-1 | TRBV28 | . | CASSFGDSFTEAFF | TGTGCCAGCAGTTTTGGTGACAGCTTCACTGAAGCTTTCTTT
TRBD1 | TRBJ2-5 | TRBV6-1 | once | CASSDPGQGSETQYF | TGTGCCAGCAGTGATCCGGGACAGGGAAGTGAGACCCAGTACTTC
TRBD2 | TRBJ2-1 | TRBV11-2 | . | CASSLAGGYYNEQFF | TGTGCCAGCAGCTTAGCGGGAGGGTACTACAATGAGCAGTTCTTC
. | TRBJ1-1 | TRBV7-6 | once | CASSAGENTEAFF | TGTGCCAGCTCGGCAGGGGAGAACACTGAAGCTTTCTTT
. | TRBJ1-5 | TRBV10-1 | . | CASRGGGARQPQHF | TGCGCCAGCAGGGGGGGAGGGGCGCGGCAGCCCCAGCATTTT
TRBD2 | TRBJ2-7 | TRBV5-1 | . | CASSLAWTSGTYEQYF | TGCGCCAGCAGCTTGGCCTGGACTAGCGGGACCTACGAGCAGTACTTC
TRBD2 | TRBJ2-7 | TRBV7-8 | . | CASSLVLAGAYEQYF | TGTGCCAGCAGCTTAGTCCTAGCGGGGGCCTACGAGCAGTACTTC
. | TRBJ2-7 | TRBV5-1 | . | CASSLATEGSRYEQYF | TGCGCCAGCAGCTTGGCCACGGAGGGGAGTAGGTACGAGCAGTACTTC
TRBD1 | TRBJ1-2 | TRBV28 | once | CASSQGTANYGYTF | TGTGCCAGCAGTCAGGGGACAGCTAACTATGGCTACACCTTC
. | TRBJ1-1 | TRBV5-5 | few | CASSLVRSRNTEAFF | TGTGCCAGCAGCTTGGTAAGGAGTCGGAACACTGAAGCTTTCTTT
. | TRBJ2-7 | TRBV4-2 | . | CASSPNRADREQYF | TGTGCCAGCAGCCCTAACCGGGCTGACAGGGAGCAGTACTTC
TRBD1 | TRBJ1-2 | TRBV18 | few | CASSPGQGRGYTF | TGTGCCAGCTCACCAGGACAGGGGCGCGGCTACACCTTC
TRBD2 | TRBJ2-7 | TRBV7-3 | . | CASSLKGGGSYEQYF | TGTGCCAGCAGCTTAAAGGGCGGGGGCTCCTACGAGCAGTACTTC
. | TRBJ1-4 | TRBV7-2 | . | CASSLGVKLRGKLFF | TGTGCCAGCAGCTTAGGTGTTAAGCTCAGGGGAAAACTGTTTTTT
. | TRBJ2-5 | TRBV27 | once | CASSLRGPETQYF | TGTGCCAGCAGTTTGCGGGGTCCGGAGACCCAGTACTTC
. | TRBJ1-1 | TRBV5-1 | . | CASSLANRNTEAFF | TGCGCCAGCAGCTTGGCCAACAGGAACACTGAAGCTTTCTTT
TRBD1 | TRBJ1-4 | TRBV28 | . | CASRATGVTNEKLFF | TGTGCCAGCAGAGCTACAGGGGTGACTAATGAAAAACTGTTTTTT
TRBD1 | TRBJ2-1 | TRBV14 | . | CASSRRGQGADEQFF | TGTGCCAGCAGCAGAAGGGGACAGGGGGCCGATGAGCAGTTCTTC
TRBD2 | TRBJ2-1 | TRBV19 | . | CASSTGLAGGGNEQFF | TGTGCCAGTAGTACGGGACTAGCGGGAGGGGGGAATGAGCAGTTCTTC
TRBD1 | TRBJ2-2 | TRBV5-1 | few | CASSFGDRGTGELFF | TGCGCCAGCAGCTTTGGGGACAGGGGAACCGGGGAGCTGTTTTTT
. | TRBJ2-7 | TRBV19 | . | CASSIARQAFYEQYF | TGTGCCAGTAGTATAGCTCGGCAGGCTTTCTACGAGCAGTACTTC